These 22 T cell receptor beta chains originate from one sample sequenced in a study of blood T cells in healthy people across ages. Alongside a J-beta primer mix, a sample-barcoded 5' primer served in a second PCR lasting about 7 to 11 cycles. TCRdb independently ran MiXCR on the 5' RACE reads; one entry per CDR3 protein. This sample has about 1.4 million distinct CDR3 sequences, with 45% to 70% found just once. Sample: blood. The source of these receptors is a man aged 18 to 29 in good health.

The rearrangement joins TRBV15 to TRBJ2-7; D ambiguous. The CDR3 sequence is 15 residues long. Trimming removed 0 bases from V and 5 bases from J, with 14 bases in between. Germline lookup yields CDR1 LNHNV and CDR2 YYDKDF (reference sequence). For the CDR3, the DNA is TGTGCCACCAGCAGAGAGAAGGTAGGAGTGCACGAGCAGTACTTC. Amino acid sequence: CATSREKVGVHEQYF.

The chain carries TRBV4-3 and TRBJ2-5, with D perhaps TRBD2 (6 bases). V lost 1 base to trimming and J lost 2 bases, with 14 bases between them. CDR3 size: 16 residues. CDR1 and CDR2 (germline): LGHNA, YSLEER. The CDR3 nucleotides read TGCGCCAGCAGCCAAGGGCTTAAGGGGAGGCAAGAGACCCAGTACTTC. Protein: CASSQGLKGRQETQYF.

The chain recombines TRBV5-5 with TRBJ2-1; no clear D. The germline CDR1 and CDR2 sequences are SGHKS and YYEKEE (reference sequence). This CDR3 region has 12 residues. V lost 3 bases and J lost 6, with 7 bases in between. CDR3 bases: TGTGCCAGCAGCTCCGCTATCAATGAGCAGTTCTTC. Translating gives CASSSAINEQFF.

The CDR3 nucleotides are TGCGCCAGCAGCCAATCGGACAGGGCGAACACCGGGGAGCTGTTTTTT. Translation: CASSQSDRANTGELFF. The rearrangement uses TRBV4-1 and TRBJ2-2, with 8 bases aligning to TRBD1. Germline lookup yields CDR1 MGHRA and CDR2 YSYEKL. This CDR3 comprises 16 residues. V lost 2 bases and J lost 0; bases outside the gene matches: 2.

This clonotype was detected a few times. The rearrangement joins TRBV5-5 to TRBJ1-4; D uncertain. Germline CDR1 reads SGHKS; CDR2 reads YYEKEE (reference sequence). The CDR3 has 16 residues. Trimming left V 4 bases short and J 0 bases short, with 13 bases between. CDR3 in DNA: TGTGCCAGCAGCCATCAGTCCATAGCAACTAATGAAAAACTGTTTTTT. Amino acid sequence: CASSHQSIATNEKLFF.

V is TRBV7-9 and J is TRBJ1-5; the D gene is possibly TRBD1 (6 bases). The CDR3 length is 15 residues. The V gene's germline CDR1 is SEHNR and CDR2 FQNEAQ (reference sequence). V was cut by 5 bases and J by 0 bases, with 11 bases left in between. The CDR3 loop is CASSTGTPSNQPQHF. Here the CDR3 DNA reads TGTGCCAGCAGCACAGGGACACCTAGCAATCAGCCCCAGCATTTT.

The chain uses TRBV7-9 and TRBJ2-1; weak D call: TRBD2 (6 bases). The CDR3 spans 15 residues. Trimming removed 3 bases at V and 0 bases at J, with 9 bases between. Germline CDR1 is SEHNR and CDR2 is FQNEAQ (reference sequence). CDR3 sequence: CASSFGGLSYNEQFF. In nucleotides, the CDR3 is TGTGCCAGCAGCTTCGGGGGTCTCTCCTACAATGAGCAGTTCTTC.

The chain has TRBV7-2 and TRBJ2-5; TRBD1 might be the D (6 bases). Germline assignment: CDR1 SGHTA and CDR2 FQGNSA. V dropped 0 bases and J dropped 2 bases, with 13 bases sitting between them. The CDR3 has 16 residues. CDR3: CASSLAYGQGQETQYF. The CDR3 DNA reads TGTGCCAGCAGCTTAGCGTATGGGCAGGGGCAAGAGACCCAGTACTTC. Filled out from reference TRBV7-2 and TRBJ2-5, the complete variable domain reads GAGVSQSPSNKVTEKGKDVELRCDPISGHTALYWYRQSLGQGLEFLIYFQGNSAPDKSGLPSDRFSAERTGGSVSTLTIQRTQQEDSAVYLCASSLAYGQGQETQYFGPGTRLLVL.

The chain has TRBV28 and TRBJ2-7; TRBD1 aligns across 7 bases. The CDR3 is 12 residues long. CDR1 and CDR2 from the germline V gene are MDHEN and SYDVKM. The V gene end was trimmed by 6 bases and the J gene end by 5 bases; junction bases not matched to a gene: 4. The CDR3 loop is CASRVQGNEQYF. The CDR3 nucleotides are TGTGCCAGCAGAGTACAGGGGAACGAGCAGTACTTC.

The CDR3 here is CASSADTTDTQYF. The CDR3 nucleotides read TGTGCCAGCAGTGCCGACACCACAGATACGCAGTATTTT. The chain joins TRBV2 to TRBJ2-3; D gene uncertain. The CDR3 spans 13 residues. The germline V gene has CDR1 SNHLY and CDR2 FYNNEI. The ends were cut back, 4 bases at V and 2 bases at J, with 7 bases in the middle.

The V call is TRBV11-2, the J call TRBJ1-2; the D gene is possibly TRBD1 (5 bases). There are 14 residues in the CDR3. Per the germline V gene, CDR1 is SGHAT and CDR2 is FQNNGV. Trimming stripped 8 bases from V and 3 bases from J, with 16 bases between. As DNA, the CDR3 is TGTGCCAGCCCGGGTGAGGGGAGGGACTATGGCTACACCTTC. Translated: CASPGEGRDYGYTF.

This rearrangement joins TRBV18 to TRBJ2-7, with D uncertain. The CDR3 totals 13 residues. V lost 4 bases to trimming and J lost 3 bases, with 10 bases between them. The germline V gene has CDR1 KGHSH and CDR2 LQKENI. The CDR3: CASSLLDNYEQYF. In DNA, the CDR3 is TGTGCCAGCTCACTCCTCGACAACTACGAGCAGTACTTC. Filled out from reference TRBV18 and TRBJ2-7, the complete variable domain reads NAGVMQNPRHLVRRRGQEARLRCSPMKGHSHVYWYRQLPEEGLKFMVYLQKENIIDESGMPKERFSAEFPKEGPSILRIQQVVRGDSAAYFCASSLLDNYEQYFGPGTRLTVT.

The V call is TRBV20-1, the J call TRBJ2-1; 10 bases agree with TRBD2. V trimming: 2 bases; J trimming: 7 bases; junction bases outside the gene matches: 8. The CDR3 totals 15 residues. Germline V lookup: CDR1 DFQATT, CDR2 SNEGSKA (reference sequence). The CDR3 DNA reads TGCAGTGCTAGAAAGCGGGGGGGCCAGGGGAATGAGCAGTTCTTC. It codes for CSARKRGGQGNEQFF.

The chain recombines TRBV27 with TRBJ1-5; no definite D call. CDR1 and CDR2 (germline): MNHEY, SMNVEV (reference sequence). Trimming stripped 5 bases from V and 3 bases from J, with 20 bases between. This CDR3 has 17 residues. The CDR3 DNA sequence: TGTGCCAGCAGTACCAAAATTGGTGTCAGTAACAATCAGCCCCAGCATTTT. Protein sequence: CASSTKIGVSNNQPQHF.

The chain links TRBV5-1 to TRBJ2-7, with D possibly called TRBD1 or TRBD2 (6 bases each). The J call may not be correct, given that the DNA end is closer to TRBJ2-5. This CDR3 is 16 amino acids long. CDR1 is SGHRS and CDR2 is YFSETQ in the germline V gene. In nucleotides, the CDR3 is TGCGCCAGCAGCTTGGAGGAGGCCGGGGGCCGAGAGACCCAGTACTTC. Protein sequence: CASSLEEAGGRETQYF.

This sequence joins TRBV20-1 and TRBJ2-7; 10 bases map to TRBD2. The trim removed 0 bases at V and 1 base at J, leaving 6 bases unmatched. Germline CDR1 DFQATT, CDR2 SNEGSKA (reference sequence). The CDR3 consists of 16 residues. For the CDR3, the DNA is TGCAGTGCTAGAGATCCGTTTAGCGGGAGGTCCTACGAGCAGTACTTC. It yields the protein CSARDPFSGRSYEQYF.

The chain couples TRBV20-1 to TRBJ2-1; D not certain. Germline V gives CDR1 DFQATT, CDR2 SNEGSKA (reference sequence). This CDR3 is 14 amino acids long. Trimming removed 3 bases from V and 2 bases from J, with 11 bases in between. CDR3 sequence (DNA): TGCAGTGCTAGGGGCCAGATTACCTACAATGAGCAGTTCTTC. Encoded protein: CSARGQITYNEQFF.

The chain has TRBV3-1 and TRBJ1-4; D is possibly TRBD1 (6 bases). Germline V lookup: CDR1 LGHDT, CDR2 YNNKEL (reference sequence). CDR3 length equals 16 residues. With 0 bases removed from V and 3 bases from J, the gap between germline ends came to 11 bases. CDR3 coding DNA: TGTGCCAGCAGCCAAGACCAACAGGGAGCTAATGAAAAACTGTTTTTT. It specifies CASSQDQQGANEKLFF.

This chain connects TRBV7-9 to TRBJ2-4, with 9 bases that match TRBD1. CDR3 length equals 15 residues. With V trimmed by 5 bases and J by 9 bases, 11 bases remained unmatched. Germline values: CDR1 SEHNR, CDR2 FQNEAQ (reference sequence). The CDR3 region is CASSQNRDRASIQYF. DNA for the CDR3: TGTGCCAGCAGCCAGAACCGGGACAGGGCTAGCATTCAGTACTTC.

The chain is built from TRBV6-2 or TRBV6-3 and TRBJ2-3; 8 nucleotides match TRBD1. Trimming cost V 6 bases and J 2 bases; bases outside gene matches: 13. Germline V lookup: CDR1 MNHEY, CDR2 SVGEGT. There are 17 residues in the CDR3. This chain's CDR3 is CASSSRKTGGITDTQYF. CDR3 sequence (DNA): TGTGCCAGCAGCTCCCGCAAAACAGGGGGGATCACAGATACGCAGTATTTT.

This clonotype turned up a few times. The chain uses TRBV4-3 and TRBJ2-5; 10 nucleotides align to TRBD1. The end of the DNA fits TRBJ2-7 better, so the J call may be wrong. The CDR3 loop spans 16 amino acids. The germline CDR1 and CDR2 sequences are LGHNA and YSLEER. The CDR3 region has the DNA TGCGCCAGCAGCCAAGATCGGGGACAGGGGTCGAACGAGCAGTACTTC. This translates into CASSQDRGQGSNEQYF.

The chain joins TRBV5-1 to TRBJ1-5; D uncertain. Germline V gene sequence: CDR1 SGHRS, CDR2 YFSETQ. The CDR3 has 18 residues. Trimming removed 0 bases at V and 0 bases at J, with 16 bases between. The CDR3, as DNA: TGCGCCAGCAGCTTGGGGCGGGAGGCAGATTATAGCAATCAGCCCCAGCATTTT. Its protein product is CASSLGREADYSNQPQHF. Full variable domain (rest looked up from reference TRBV5-1 and TRBJ1-5): KAGVTQTPRYLIKTRGQQVTLSCSPISGHRSVSWYQQTPGQGLQFLFEYFSETQRNKGNFPGRFSGRQFSNSRSEMNVSTLELGDSALYLCASSLGREADYSNQPQHFGDGTRLSIL.